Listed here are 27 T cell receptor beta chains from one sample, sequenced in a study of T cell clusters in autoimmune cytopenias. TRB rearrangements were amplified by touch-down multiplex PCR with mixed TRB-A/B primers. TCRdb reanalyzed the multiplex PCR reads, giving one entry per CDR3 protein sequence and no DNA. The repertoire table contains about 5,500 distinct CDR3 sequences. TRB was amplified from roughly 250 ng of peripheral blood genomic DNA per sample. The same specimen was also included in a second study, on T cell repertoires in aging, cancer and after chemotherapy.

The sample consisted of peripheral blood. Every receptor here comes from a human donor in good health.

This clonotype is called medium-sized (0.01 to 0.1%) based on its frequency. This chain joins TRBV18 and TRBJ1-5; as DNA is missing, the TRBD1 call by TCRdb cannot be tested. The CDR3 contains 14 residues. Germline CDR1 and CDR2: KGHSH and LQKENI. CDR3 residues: CASSETGGNQPQHF.

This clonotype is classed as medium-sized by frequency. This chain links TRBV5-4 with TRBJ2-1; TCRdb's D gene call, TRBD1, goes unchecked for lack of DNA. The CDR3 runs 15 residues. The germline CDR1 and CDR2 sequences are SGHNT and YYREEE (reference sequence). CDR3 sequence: CASRTFDRGGNEQFF.

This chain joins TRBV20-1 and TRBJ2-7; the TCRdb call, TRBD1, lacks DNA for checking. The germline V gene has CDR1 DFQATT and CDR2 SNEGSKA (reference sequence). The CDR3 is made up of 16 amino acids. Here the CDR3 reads CSARDPRQGLSYEQYF.

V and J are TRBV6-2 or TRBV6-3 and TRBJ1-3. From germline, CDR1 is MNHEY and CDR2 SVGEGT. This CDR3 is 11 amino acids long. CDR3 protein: CASSSTATIYF.

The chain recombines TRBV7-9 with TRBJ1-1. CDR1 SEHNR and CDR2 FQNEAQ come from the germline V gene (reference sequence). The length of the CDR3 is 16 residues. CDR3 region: CASGGGAPGMGTEAFF.

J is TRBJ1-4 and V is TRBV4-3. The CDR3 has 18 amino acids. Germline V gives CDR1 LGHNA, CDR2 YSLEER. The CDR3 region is CASSQDEGLHTRNEKLFF.

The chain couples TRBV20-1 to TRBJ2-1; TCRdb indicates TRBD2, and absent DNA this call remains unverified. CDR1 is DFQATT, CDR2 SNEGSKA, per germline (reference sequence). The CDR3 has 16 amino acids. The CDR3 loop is CSARDRTPRGDGEQFF.

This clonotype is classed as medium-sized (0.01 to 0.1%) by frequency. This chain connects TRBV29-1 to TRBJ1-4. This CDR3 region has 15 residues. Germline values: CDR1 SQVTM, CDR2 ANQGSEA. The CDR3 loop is CSVESMTGLGEKLFF.

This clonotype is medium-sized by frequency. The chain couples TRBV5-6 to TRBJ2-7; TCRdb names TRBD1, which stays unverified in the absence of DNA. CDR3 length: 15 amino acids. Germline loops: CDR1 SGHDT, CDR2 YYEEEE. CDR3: CASSLGTGGLYEQYF.

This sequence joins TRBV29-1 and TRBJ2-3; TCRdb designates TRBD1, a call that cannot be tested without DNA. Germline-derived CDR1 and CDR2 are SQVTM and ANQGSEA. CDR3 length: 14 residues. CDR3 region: CSGGQGGRTDTQYF.

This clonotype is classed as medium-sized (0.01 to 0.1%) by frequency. CDR3 residues: CSVEGALVQNTEAFF. The chain is built from TRBV29-1 and TRBJ1-1. CDR3 length: 15 residues. Germline values: CDR1 SQVTM, CDR2 ANQGSEA.

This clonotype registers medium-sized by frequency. CDR3: CASSSTGRSDTQYF. The genes are TRBV13 and TRBJ2-3; the D gene TCRdb calls, TRBD1, cannot be checked with no DNA. Looked up from germline, CDR1 is PRHDT and CDR2 is FYEKMQ (reference sequence). CDR3 length: 14 amino acids.

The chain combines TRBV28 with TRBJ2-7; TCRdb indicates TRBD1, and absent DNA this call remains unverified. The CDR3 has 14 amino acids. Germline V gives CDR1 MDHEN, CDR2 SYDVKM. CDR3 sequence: CASRLPGGLNEQYF.

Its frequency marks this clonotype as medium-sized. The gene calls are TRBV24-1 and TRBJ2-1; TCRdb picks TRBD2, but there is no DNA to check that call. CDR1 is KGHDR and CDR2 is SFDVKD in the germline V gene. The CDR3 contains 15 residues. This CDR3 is CATSDSDSPLGEQFF.

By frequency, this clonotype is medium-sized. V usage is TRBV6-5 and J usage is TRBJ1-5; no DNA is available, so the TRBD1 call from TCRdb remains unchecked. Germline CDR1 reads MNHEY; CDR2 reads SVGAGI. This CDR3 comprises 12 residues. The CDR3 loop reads CASRTGRQPQHF.

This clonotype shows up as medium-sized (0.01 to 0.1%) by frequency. CDR3 protein: CASNGLAGGTGANVLTF. The V and J genes are TRBV7-9 and TRBJ2-6; the D call of TRBD2 rests on TCRdb alone, since no DNA is present to check it. CDR1 SEHNR and CDR2 FQNEAQ come from the germline V gene (reference sequence). The CDR3 sequence is 17 residues long.

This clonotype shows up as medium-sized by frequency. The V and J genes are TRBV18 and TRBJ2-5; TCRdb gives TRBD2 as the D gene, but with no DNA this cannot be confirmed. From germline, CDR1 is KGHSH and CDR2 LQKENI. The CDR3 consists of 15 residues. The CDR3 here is CASSPPLAARKTQYF.

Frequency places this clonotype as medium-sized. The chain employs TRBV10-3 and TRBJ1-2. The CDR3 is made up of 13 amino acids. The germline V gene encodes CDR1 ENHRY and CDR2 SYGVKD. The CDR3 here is CANSLQRDYGYTF.

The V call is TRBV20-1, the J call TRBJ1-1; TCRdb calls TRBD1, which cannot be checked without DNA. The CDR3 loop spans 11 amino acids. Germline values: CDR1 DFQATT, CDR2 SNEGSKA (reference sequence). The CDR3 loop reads CSASPGAEAFF.

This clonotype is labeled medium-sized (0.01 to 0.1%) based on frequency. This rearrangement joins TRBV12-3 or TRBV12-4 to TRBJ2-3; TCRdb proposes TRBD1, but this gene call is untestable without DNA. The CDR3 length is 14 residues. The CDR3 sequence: CASSSRQPTDTQYF.

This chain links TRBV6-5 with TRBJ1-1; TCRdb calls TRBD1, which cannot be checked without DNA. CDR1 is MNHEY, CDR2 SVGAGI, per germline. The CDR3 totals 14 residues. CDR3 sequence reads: CASSLGRGRTEAFF.

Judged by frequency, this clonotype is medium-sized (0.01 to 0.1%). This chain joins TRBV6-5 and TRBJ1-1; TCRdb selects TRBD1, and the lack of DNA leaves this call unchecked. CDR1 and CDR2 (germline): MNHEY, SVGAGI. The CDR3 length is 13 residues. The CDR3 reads CASGGALNTEAFF.

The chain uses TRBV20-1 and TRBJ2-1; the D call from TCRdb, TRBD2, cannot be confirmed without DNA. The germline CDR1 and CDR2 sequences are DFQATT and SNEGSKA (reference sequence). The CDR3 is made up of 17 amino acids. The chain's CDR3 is CSARDRLAGDSTNEQFF.

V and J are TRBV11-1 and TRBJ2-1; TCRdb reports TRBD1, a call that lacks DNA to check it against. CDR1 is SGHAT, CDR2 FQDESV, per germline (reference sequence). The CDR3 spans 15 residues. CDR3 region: CASAPGSLLGNEQFF. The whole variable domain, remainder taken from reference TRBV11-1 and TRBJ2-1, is EAEVAQSPRYKITEKSQAVAFWCDPISGHATLYWYRQILGQGPELLVQFQDESVVDDSQLPKDRFSAERLKGVDSTLKIQPAELGDSAMYLCASAPGSLLGNEQFFGPGTRLTVL.

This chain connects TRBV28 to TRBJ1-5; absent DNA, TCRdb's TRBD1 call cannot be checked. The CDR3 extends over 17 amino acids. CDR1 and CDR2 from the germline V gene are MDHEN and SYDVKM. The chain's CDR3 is CASSLSFGTGDRQPQHF.

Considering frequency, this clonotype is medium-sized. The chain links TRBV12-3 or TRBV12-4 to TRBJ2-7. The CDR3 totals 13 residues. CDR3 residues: CASSLTSAYEQYF.

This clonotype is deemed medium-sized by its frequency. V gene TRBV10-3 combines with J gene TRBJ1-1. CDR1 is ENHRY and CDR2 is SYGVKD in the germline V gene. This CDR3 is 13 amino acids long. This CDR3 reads CATIGQLNTEAFF.